This T cell receptor (beta chain) was profiled in a study of OX40 agonist ivuxolimab in advanced cancers. Blood got drawn at baseline, again on cycle 4 day 1, and then on cycle 7 day 1. The CDR3 loop spans 11 amino acids. CDR1 and CDR2 from the germline V gene are GTSNPN and SVGIG (reference sequence). V dropped 8 bases and J dropped 4 bases, with 11 bases sitting between them. Measured with immunoSEQ multiplex PCR; TCRdb has only the in-frame clones, and not every one. The sample lists 79,000 or so clones, 75% to 95% occurring once. The receptor's source is an adult with an advanced solid tumor such as melanoma, head and neck, liver or kidney cancer. V gene TRBV30 combines with J gene TRBJ2-5, with D perhaps matching TRBD1 (5 bases). This sample comprised CD4+ or CD8+ T cells sorted from blood, obtained in a trial of the OX40 agonist ivuxolimab. For the CDR3, the DNA is TGTGCCGAAGGGGTGGGAGAGACCCAGTACTTC. Translation gives CAEGVGETQYF.